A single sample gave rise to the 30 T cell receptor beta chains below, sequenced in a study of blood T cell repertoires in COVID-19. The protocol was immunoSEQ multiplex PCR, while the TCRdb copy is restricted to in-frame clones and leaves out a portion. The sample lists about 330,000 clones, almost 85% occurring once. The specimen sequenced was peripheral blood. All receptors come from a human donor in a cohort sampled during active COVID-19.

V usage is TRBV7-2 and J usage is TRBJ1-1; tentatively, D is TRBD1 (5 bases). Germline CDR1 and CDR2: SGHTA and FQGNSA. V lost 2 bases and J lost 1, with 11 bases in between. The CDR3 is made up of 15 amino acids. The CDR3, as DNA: TGTGCCAGCAGCTTAAACAGGCATCAGAACACTGAAGCTTTCTTT. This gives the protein CASSLNRHQNTEAFF.

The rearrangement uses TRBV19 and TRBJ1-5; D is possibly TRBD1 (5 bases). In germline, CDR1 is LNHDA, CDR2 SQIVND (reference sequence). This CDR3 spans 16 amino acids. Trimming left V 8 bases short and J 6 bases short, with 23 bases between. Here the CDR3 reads CASGVQGLNFAQPQHF. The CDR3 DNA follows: TGTGCCAGTGGAGTTCAGGGCTTAAATTTTGCTCAGCCCCAGCATTTT.

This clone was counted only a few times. The CDR3 spells CASSPEANTEAFF. The DNA for the CDR3 is TGTGCCAGCAGCCCCGAGGCGAACACTGAAGCTTTCTTT. The chain couples TRBV6-5 to TRBJ1-1; D gene unclear. Germline-derived CDR1 and CDR2 are MNHEY and SVGAGI. V shed 6 bases and J shed 1 base, with 9 bases lying between them. The CDR3 totals 13 residues.

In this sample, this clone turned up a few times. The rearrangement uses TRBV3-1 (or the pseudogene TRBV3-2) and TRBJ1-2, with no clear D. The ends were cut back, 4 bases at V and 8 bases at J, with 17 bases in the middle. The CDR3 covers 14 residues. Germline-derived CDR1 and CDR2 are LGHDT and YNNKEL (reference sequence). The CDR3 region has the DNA TGTGCCAGCAGCCCCGCGGGCCCCGTAAGGGGCTACACCTTC. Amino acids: CASSPAGPVRGYTF.

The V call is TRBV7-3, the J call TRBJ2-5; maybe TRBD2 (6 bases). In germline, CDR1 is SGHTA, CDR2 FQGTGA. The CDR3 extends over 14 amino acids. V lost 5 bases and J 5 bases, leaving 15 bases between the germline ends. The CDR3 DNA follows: TGTGCCAGCAGCCCCGGGGGTTCGTCGGAGACCCAGTACTTC. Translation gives CASSPGGSSETQYF.

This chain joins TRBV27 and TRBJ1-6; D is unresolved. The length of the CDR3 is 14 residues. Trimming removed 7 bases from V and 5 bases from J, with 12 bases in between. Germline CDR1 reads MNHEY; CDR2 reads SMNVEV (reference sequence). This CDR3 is CASNRVGDNSPLHF. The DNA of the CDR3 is TGTGCCAGCAATAGAGTCGGGGATAATTCACCCCTCCACTTT.

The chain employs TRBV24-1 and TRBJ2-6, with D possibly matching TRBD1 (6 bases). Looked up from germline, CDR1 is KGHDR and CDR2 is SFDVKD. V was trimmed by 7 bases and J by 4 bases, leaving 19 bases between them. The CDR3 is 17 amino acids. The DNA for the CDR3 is TGTGCCACCAGACCGGGACACCGCCCTACGGGGGCCAACGTCCTGACTTTC. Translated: CATRPGHRPTGANVLTF.

CDR3 DNA sequence: TGCGCCAGCAGCCCCCGGGGACAGATAAGCACAGATACGCAGTATTTT. Translated: CASSPRGQISTDTQYF. V is TRBV4-1 and J is TRBJ2-3; 7 bases map to TRBD1. Trimming took 4 bases from V and 0 from J; bases not matched to a gene: 7. The CDR3 has 16 amino acids. CDR1 is MGHRA, CDR2 YSYEKL, per germline.

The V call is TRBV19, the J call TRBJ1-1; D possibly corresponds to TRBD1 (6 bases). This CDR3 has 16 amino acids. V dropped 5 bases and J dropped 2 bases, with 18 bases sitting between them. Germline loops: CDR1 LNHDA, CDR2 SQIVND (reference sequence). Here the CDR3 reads CASSLRQVGKNTEAFF. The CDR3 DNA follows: TGTGCCAGTAGTCTTCGACAGGTTGGGAAAAACACTGAAGCTTTCTTT. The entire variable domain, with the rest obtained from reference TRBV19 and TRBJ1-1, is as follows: DGGITQSPKYLFRKEGQNVTLSCEQNLNHDAMYWYRQDPGQGLRLIYYSQIVNDFQKGDIAEGYSVSREKKESFPLTVTSAQKNPTAFYLCASSLRQVGKNTEAFFGQGTRLTVV.

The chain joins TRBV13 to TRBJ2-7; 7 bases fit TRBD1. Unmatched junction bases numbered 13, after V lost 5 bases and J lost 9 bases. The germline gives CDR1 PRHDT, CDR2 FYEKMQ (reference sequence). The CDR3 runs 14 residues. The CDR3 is CASSPRDRSTRQYF. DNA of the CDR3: TGTGCCAGCAGCCCTAGGGACAGATCTACGAGGCAGTACTTC.

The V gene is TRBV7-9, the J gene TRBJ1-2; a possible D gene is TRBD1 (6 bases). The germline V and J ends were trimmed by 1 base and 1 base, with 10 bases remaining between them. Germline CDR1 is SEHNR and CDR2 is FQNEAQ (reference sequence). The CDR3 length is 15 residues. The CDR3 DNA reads TGTGCCAGCAGCTTAGTGGGGGCGCGTAACTATGGCTACACCTTC. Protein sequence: CASSLVGARNYGYTF.

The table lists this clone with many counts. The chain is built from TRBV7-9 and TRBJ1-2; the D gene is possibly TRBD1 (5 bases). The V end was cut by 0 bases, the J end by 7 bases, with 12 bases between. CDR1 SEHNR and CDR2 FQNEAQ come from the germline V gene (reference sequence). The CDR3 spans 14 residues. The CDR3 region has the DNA TGTGCCAGCAGCTTAGCAAGCGGGGCGGGTGGCTACACCTTC. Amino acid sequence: CASSLASGAGGYTF.

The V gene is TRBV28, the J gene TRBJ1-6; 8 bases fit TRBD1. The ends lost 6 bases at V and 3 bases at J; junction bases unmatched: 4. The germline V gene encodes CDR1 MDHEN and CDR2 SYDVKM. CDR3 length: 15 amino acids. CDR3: CASRGQALYNSPLHF. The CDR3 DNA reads TGTGCCAGCAGGGGACAGGCCCTCTATAATTCACCCCTCCACTTT.

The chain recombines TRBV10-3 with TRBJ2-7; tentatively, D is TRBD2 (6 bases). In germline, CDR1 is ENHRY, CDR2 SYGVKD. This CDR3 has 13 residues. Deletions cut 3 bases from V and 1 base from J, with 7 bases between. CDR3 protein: CAISEGLSYEQYF. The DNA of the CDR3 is TGTGCCATCAGTGAAGGACTATCCTACGAGCAGTACTTC.

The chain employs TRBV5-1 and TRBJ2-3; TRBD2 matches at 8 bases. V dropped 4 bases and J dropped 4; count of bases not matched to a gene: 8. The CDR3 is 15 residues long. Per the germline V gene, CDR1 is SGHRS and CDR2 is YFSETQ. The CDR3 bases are TGCGCCAGCAGCAAAATCGGGGGGGTTGCAGATACGCAGTATTTT. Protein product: CASSKIGGVADTQYF.

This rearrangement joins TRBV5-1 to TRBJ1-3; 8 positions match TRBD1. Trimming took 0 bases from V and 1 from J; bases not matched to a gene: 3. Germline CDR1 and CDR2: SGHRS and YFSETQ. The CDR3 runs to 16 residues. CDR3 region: CASSLVGQGSGNTIYF. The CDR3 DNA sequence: TGCGCCAGCAGCTTGGTAGGACAGGGATCTGGAAACACCATATATTTT. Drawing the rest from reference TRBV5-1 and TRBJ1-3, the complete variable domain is KAGVTQTPRYLIKTRGQQVTLSCSPISGHRSVSWYQQTPGQGLQFLFEYFSETQRNKGNFPGRFSGRQFSNSRSEMNVSTLELGDSALYLCASSLVGQGSGNTIYFGEGSWLTVV.

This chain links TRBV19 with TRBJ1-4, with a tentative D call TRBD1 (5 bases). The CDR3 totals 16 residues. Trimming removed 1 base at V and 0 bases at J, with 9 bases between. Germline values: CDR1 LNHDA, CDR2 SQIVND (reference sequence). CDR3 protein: CASSIGGAPTNEKLFF. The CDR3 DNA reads TGTGCCAGTAGTATAGGCGGGGCCCCAACTAATGAAAAACTGTTTTTT.

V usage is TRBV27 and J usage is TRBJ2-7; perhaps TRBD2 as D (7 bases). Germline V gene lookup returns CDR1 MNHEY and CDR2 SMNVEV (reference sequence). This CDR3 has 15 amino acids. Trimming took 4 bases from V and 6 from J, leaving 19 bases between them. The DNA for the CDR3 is TGTGCCAGCAGTTCTGGTGGGGGGGGCGGGAGCGAGCAGTACTTC. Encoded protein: CASSSGGGGGSEQYF.

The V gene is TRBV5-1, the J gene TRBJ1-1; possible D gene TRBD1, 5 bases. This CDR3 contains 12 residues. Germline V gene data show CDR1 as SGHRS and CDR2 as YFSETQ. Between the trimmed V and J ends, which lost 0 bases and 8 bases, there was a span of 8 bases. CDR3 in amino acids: CASSLDSGEAFF. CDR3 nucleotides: TGCGCCAGCAGCTTGGACTCAGGGGAAGCTTTCTTT.

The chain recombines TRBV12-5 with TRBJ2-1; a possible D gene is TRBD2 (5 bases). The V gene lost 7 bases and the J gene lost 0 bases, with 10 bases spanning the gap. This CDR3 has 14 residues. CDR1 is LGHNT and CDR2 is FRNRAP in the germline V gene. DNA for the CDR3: TGTGCTAGTGCGACGAGGGCCTCCTACAATGAGCAGTTCTTC. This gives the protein CASATRASYNEQFF. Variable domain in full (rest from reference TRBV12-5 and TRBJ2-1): DARVTQTPRHKVTEMGQEVTMRCQPILGHNTVFWYRQTMMQGLELLAYFRNRAPLDDSGMPKDRFSAEMPDATLATLKIQPSEPRDSAVYFCASATRASYNEQFFGPGTRLTVL.

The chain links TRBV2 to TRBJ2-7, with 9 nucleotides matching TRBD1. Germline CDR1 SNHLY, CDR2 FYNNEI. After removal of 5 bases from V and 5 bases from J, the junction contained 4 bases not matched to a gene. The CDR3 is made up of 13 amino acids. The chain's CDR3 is CASSYRGRDEQYF. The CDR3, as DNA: TGTGCCAGCAGTTACAGGGGGCGAGACGAGCAGTACTTC. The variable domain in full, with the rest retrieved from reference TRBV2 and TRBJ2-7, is EPEVTQTPSHQVTQMGQEVILRCVPISNHLYFYWYRQILGQKVEFLVSFYNNEISEKSEIFDDQFSVERPDGSNFTLKIRSTKLEDSAMYFCASSYRGRDEQYFGPGTRLTVT.

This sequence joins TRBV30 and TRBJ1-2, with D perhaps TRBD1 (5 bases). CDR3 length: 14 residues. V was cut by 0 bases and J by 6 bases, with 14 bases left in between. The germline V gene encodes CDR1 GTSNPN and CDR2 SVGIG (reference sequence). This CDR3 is CAWSVRGGGHGYTF. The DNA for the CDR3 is TGTGCCTGGAGTGTACGCGGGGGGGGTCATGGCTACACCTTC.

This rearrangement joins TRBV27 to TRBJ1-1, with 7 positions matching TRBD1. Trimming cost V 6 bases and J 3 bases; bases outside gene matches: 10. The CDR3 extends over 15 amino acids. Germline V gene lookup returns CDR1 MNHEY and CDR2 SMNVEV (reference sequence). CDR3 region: CASSSLGDSYTEAFF. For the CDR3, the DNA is TGTGCCAGCAGCTCCCTTGGGGACAGCTACACTGAAGCTTTCTTT.

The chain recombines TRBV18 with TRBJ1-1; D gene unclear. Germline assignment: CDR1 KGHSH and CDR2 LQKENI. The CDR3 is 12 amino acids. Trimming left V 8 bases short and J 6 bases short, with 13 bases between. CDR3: CASTAGLSEAFF. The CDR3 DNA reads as TGTGCCAGCACTGCTGGGCTCTCTGAAGCTTTCTTT.

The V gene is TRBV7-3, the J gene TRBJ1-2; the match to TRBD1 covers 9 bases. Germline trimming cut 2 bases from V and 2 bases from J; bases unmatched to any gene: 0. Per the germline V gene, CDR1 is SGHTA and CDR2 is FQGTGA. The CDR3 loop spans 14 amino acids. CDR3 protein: CASSLGQGNYGYTF. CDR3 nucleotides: TGTGCCAGCAGCTTAGGACAGGGGAACTATGGCTACACCTTC.

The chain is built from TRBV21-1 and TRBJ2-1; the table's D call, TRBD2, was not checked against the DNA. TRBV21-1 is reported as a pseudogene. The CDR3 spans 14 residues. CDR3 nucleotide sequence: TGTGCCAGCAGCTCCCGGGGCTCCTACAATGAGCAGTTCTTC. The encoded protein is CASSSRGSYNEQFF.

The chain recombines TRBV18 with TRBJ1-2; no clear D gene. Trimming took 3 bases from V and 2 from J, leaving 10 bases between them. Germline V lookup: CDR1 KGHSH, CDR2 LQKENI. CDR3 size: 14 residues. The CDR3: CASSPRQLNYGYTF. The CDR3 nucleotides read TGTGCCAGCTCACCGCGGCAGCTCAACTATGGCTACACCTTC.

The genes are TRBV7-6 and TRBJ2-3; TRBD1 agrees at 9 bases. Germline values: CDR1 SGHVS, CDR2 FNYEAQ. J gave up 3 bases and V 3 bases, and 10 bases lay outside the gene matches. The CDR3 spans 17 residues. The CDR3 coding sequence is TGTGCCAGCAGCTTGGGGGTAGGGGGACAGGGAACAGATACGCAGTATTTT. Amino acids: CASSLGVGGQGTDTQYF.

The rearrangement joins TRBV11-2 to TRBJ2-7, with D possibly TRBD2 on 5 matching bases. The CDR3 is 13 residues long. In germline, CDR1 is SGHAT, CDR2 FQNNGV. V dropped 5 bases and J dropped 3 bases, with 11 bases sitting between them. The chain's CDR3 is CASSGTGDYEQYF. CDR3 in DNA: TGTGCCAGCAGCGGAACCGGGGACTACGAGCAGTACTTC.

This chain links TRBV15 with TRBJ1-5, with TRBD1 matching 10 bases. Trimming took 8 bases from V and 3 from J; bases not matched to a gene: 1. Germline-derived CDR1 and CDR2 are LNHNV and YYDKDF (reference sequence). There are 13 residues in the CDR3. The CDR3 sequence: CATGTGVNQPQHF. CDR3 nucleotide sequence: TGTGCCACCGGGACAGGGGTCAATCAGCCCCAGCATTTT.